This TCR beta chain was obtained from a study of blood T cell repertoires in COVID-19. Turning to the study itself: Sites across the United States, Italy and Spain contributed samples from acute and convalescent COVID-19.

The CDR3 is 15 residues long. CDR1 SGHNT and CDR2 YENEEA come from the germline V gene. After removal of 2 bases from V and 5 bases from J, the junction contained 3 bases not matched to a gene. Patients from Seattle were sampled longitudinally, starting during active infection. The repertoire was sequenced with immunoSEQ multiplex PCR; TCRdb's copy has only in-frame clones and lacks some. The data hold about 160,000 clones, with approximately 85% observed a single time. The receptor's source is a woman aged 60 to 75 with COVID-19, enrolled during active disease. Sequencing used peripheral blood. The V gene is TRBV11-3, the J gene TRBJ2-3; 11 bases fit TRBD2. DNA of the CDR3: TGTGCCAGCAGCTTATTCGGACTAGCGGGAGATACGCAGTATTTT. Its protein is CASSLFGLAGDTQYF.